This TCR beta chain was found in a study of T cells in Graves' hyperthyroidism and ophthalmopathy. On this clonotype itself: The antigen remains undetermined.

Trimming at V came to 0 bases and at J to 5 bases, leaving 5 bases not matched to a gene. CDR3 length: 16 residues. CDR1 and CDR2 from the germline V gene are DFQATT and SNEGSKA (reference sequence). RNA transcripts served as the template for amplifying TCR beta CDR3 regions. A set of HTBI primers served as the primers for a first-round RT-PCR of the TCR CDR3. One entry per CDR3 protein, called by TCRdb with MiXCR from the multiplex PCR reads. Of under 300,000 distinct CDR3 sequences listed, roughly an eighth are singletons. Notes on the study in general: Researchers found most expanded thyroid clonotypes above 0.001 in blood as well.

No ophthalmopathy progression within 18 months constituted stable Graves' hyperthyroidism. Those patients with uncontrolled infection, other autoimmune disease, pregnancy or lactation were excluded. The chain combines TRBV20-1 with TRBJ2-3; 13 positions agree with TRBD2. The material sequenced was blood. This receptor was identified in a woman aged 35 to 49 with Graves' hyperthyroidism. The CDR3 DNA sequence: TGCAGTGCTAGAGATACGACTAGCGGGAGGATAGATACGCAGTATTTT. This codes for CSARDTTSGRIDTQYF.